This TCR beta chain originates from a study of shared clonotypes between healthy human individuals. This CDR3 has 15 amino acids. Germline V gives CDR1 ENHRY, CDR2 SYGVKD. Trimming removed 6 bases from V and 5 bases from J; junction bases left unmatched: 7. Study-wide points: Generation probabilities were higher for clonotypes shared across all four sorted-subset donors than for unshared ones. For naive CD4 cells, around 5% of clonotypes were shared across several donors. For sorted subsets, rarefaction showed incomplete sequencing despite large depth.

This clone has a handful of counts. Its target is unknown. The deep-level immunoSEQ assay was used. Libraries were prepared by immunoSEQ multiplex PCR; TCRdb keeps only in-frame clonotypes and omits some of them. This sample carries 600,000 to 750,000 clones, 72% of them seen once, and the ten largest clones take more than 1.5%. The sequenced sample consisted of memory CD4+ T cells sorted from blood. Subset in this sample: CD45RA-negative fraction. The chain links TRBV10-3 to TRBJ2-1; TRBD1 agrees at 10 bases. This clonotype originated in a woman aged 25 to 45 in good health. CDR3 bases: TGTGCCATCAGACCAGGGACAGGGGTAAACAATGAGCAGTTCTTC. Translated: CAIRPGTGVNNEQFF.